The 18 T cell receptor beta chains below all came from one sample that was sequenced in a study of blood T cell repertoires in COVID-19. Profiling relied on immunoSEQ multiplex PCR, and the TCRdb table lists in-frame clones only, not all of them. The profile shows over 95,000 clones, roughly 81% of them singletons. Sequenced material: peripheral blood. Receptors originate from a human donor in a cohort sampled during active COVID-19.

The chain is built from TRBV18 and TRBJ2-7; tentative D call: TRBD1 (6 bases). Germline V CDR1 and CDR2: KGHSH, LQKENI. This CDR3 is 14 amino acids long. Trimming stripped 3 bases from V and 8 bases from J, with 17 bases between. CDR3 nucleotide sequence: TGTGCCAGCTCACCGCAGGGGCGCAGTGTCCAGCAGTACTTC. Amino acids: CASSPQGRSVQQYF.

The chain combines TRBV18 with TRBJ2-3; weak D call: TRBD1 (6 bases). The CDR3 is 18 amino acids. Germline V gene sequence: CDR1 KGHSH, CDR2 LQKENI. Trimming took off 3 bases at V and 2 bases at J, with 21 bases between the two ends. CDR3 sequence: CASSPKDSRLKFTDTQYF. The DNA for the CDR3 is TGTGCCAGCTCACCCAAGGACAGCCGCTTAAAATTCACAGATACGCAGTATTTT.

A few counts support this clone. The chain employs TRBV28 and TRBJ2-7; 8 bases map to TRBD1. Germline V CDR1 and CDR2: MDHEN, SYDVKM. CDR3 length: 15 amino acids. V trimming: 2 bases; J trimming: 3 bases; junction bases outside the gene matches: 6. CDR3 amino acids: CASSLAGQGGYEQYF. The CDR3 nucleotides are TGTGCCAGCAGTTTAGCTGGACAGGGAGGCTACGAGCAGTACTTC.

The chain has TRBV11-2 and TRBJ2-7, with TRBD1 matching over 10 bases. The V gene end was trimmed by 5 bases and the J gene end by 2 bases; junction bases not matched to a gene: 3. CDR3 length: 14 residues. CDR1 is SGHAT, CDR2 FQNNGV, per germline. This CDR3 reads CASSPGTGAYEQYF. As DNA, the CDR3 is TGTGCCAGCAGCCCTGGGACAGGGGCCTACGAGCAGTACTTC.

The V and J genes are TRBV7-2 and TRBJ2-7; TRBD1 agrees at 7 bases. The CDR3 is 15 residues long. V was pared by 0 bases and J by 2 bases, with 4 bases of the junction left unmatched. Germline lookup yields CDR1 SGHTA and CDR2 FQGNSA. This CDR3 reads CASSLAVTGTYEQYF. CDR3 nucleotide sequence: TGTGCCAGCAGCTTAGCGGTGACAGGGACCTACGAGCAGTACTTC.

The chain uses TRBV4-3 and TRBJ2-5; 11 nucleotides match TRBD1. J gave up 4 bases and V 3 bases, and 10 bases lay outside the gene matches. The CDR3 has 17 amino acids. Germline CDR1 LGHNA, CDR2 YSLEER. This CDR3 reads CASSQSTPGQGGETQYF. The CDR3, as DNA: TGCGCCAGCAGCCAGTCGACTCCGGGACAGGGGGGAGAGACCCAGTACTTC.

This clone appeared a few times. The chain joins TRBV7-8 to TRBJ1-2, with TRBD1 as a possible D gene (6 bases). V was shortened by 5 bases and J by 4 bases, with 14 bases between the two germline ends. Germline CDR1 SGHVS, CDR2 FQNEAQ. This CDR3 is 14 amino acids long. The CDR3 region has the DNA TGTGCCAGCAGCCCGATTCAGGGGTCCTATGGCTACACCTTC. It translates to CASSPIQGSYGYTF.

This rearrangement joins TRBV7-2 to TRBJ2-7, with 8 bases fitting TRBD2. Germline loops: CDR1 SGHTA, CDR2 FQGNSA. CDR3 length: 15 residues. V shed 5 bases, J shed 1 base, and the junction held 7 bases outside the gene matches. The CDR3 nucleotides read TGTGCCAGCAGCCCGACTAGCGCGAATTCCTACGAGCAGTACTTC. Amino acids: CASSPTSANSYEQYF.

V is TRBV7-3 and J is TRBJ2-7; TRBD1 aligns across 8 bases. With V trimmed by 5 bases and J by 5 bases, 14 bases remained unmatched. Germline lookup yields CDR1 SGHTA and CDR2 FQGTGA. This CDR3 region has 16 residues. The CDR3 bases are TGTGCCAGCAGCCAATCGACAGGGGCGACGGTCCACGAGCAGTACTTC. It encodes CASSQSTGATVHEQYF. The full variable domain, in which reference TRBV7-3 and TRBJ2-7 provide the parts outside the CDR3, is GAGVSQTPSNKVTEKGKYVELRCDPISGHTALYWYRQSLGQGPEFLIYFQGTGAADDSGLPNDRFFAVRPEGSVSTLKIQRTERGDSAVYLCASSQSTGATVHEQYFGPGTRLTVT.

J is TRBJ2-5 and V is TRBV5-1, with TRBD1 matching 7 bases. CDR1 and CDR2 (germline): SGHRS, YFSETQ. The CDR3 is made up of 15 amino acids. Germline trimming cut 3 bases from V and 2 bases from J; bases unmatched to any gene: 7. In nucleotides, the CDR3 is TGCGCCAGCAGCTCGAACCGGGGACAGCAAGAGACCCAGTACTTC. Residues: CASSSNRGQQETQYF.

The chain is built from TRBV4-1 and TRBJ2-2; 9 nucleotides match TRBD2. The CDR3 spans 16 residues. Germline trimming cut 0 bases from V and 6 bases from J; bases unmatched to any gene: 5. Germline V gene data show CDR1 as MGHRA and CDR2 as YSYEKL. In nucleotides, the CDR3 is TGCGCCAGCAGCCAAGAGGCGCGGGGGGGCCCCGGGGAGCTGTTTTTT. Translated, it gives CASSQEARGGPGELFF.

This chain links TRBV3-1 (or the pseudogene TRBV3-2) with TRBJ2-3, with 8 bases lining up with TRBD2. This CDR3 contains 14 residues. The germline V gene encodes CDR1 LGHDT and CDR2 YNNKEL (reference sequence). J gave up 4 bases and V 6 bases, and 6 bases lay outside the gene matches. CDR3 region: CASRSGSRADTQYF. The CDR3 nucleotides are TGTGCCAGCAGGAGCGGGAGCAGGGCAGATACGCAGTATTTT.

The chain couples TRBV5-1 to TRBJ2-7, with TRBD2 identical over 7 bases. CDR3 length: 16 amino acids. V was clipped by 0 bases and J by 0 bases; unmatched bases: 6. Germline CDR1 and CDR2: SGHRS and YFSETQ. The CDR3 DNA follows: TGCGCCAGCAGCTTGGCTAGCGGAATCAGCTCCTACGAGCAGTACTTC. This sequence encodes CASSLASGISSYEQYF. The whole variable domain, filled in from reference TRBV5-1 and TRBJ2-7, reads KAGVTQTPRYLIKTRGQQVTLSCSPISGHRSVSWYQQTPGQGLQFLFEYFSETQRNKGNFPGRFSGRQFSNSRSEMNVSTLELGDSALYLCASSLASGISSYEQYFGPGTRLTVT.

V gene TRBV6-2 or TRBV6-3 combines with J gene TRBJ2-7; 15 nucleotides match TRBD2. The V gene's germline CDR1 is MNHEY and CDR2 SVGEGT. V shed 2 bases and J 7 bases; nucleotides not matched to a gene: 6. The length of the CDR3 is 16 residues. CDR3 nucleotides: TGTGCCAGCAGTTACGAGGGACTAGCGGGAGGACCAGAGCAGTACTTC. This sequence encodes CASSYEGLAGGPEQYF.

This clone occurred once. The chain has TRBV4-2 and TRBJ1-1, with D unresolved. Germline CDR1 is LGHNA and CDR2 is YNFKEQ. The V gene lost 3 bases and the J gene lost 0 bases, with 5 bases spanning the gap. The CDR3 is 13 amino acids. CDR3 residues: CASSHGMNTEAFF. Here the CDR3 DNA reads TGTGCCAGCAGCCACGGTATGAACACTGAAGCTTTCTTT.

In its sample, this clone was seen once. This chain connects TRBV24-1 to TRBJ1-1, with TRBD1 identical over 9 bases. The V segment lost 3 bases and the J segment 2 bases; nucleotides outside the gene matches: 6. The CDR3 extends over 16 amino acids. Germline V gene lookup returns CDR1 KGHDR and CDR2 SFDVKD. The CDR3 DNA is TGTGCCACCAGTGATGGACCCACAGGGGGCAACACTGAAGCTTTCTTT. Translation: CATSDGPTGGNTEAFF.

This clone was seen more than once but under ten times. The rearrangement uses TRBV7-2 and TRBJ2-7, with D possibly matching TRBD1 (6 bases). The CDR3 consists of 13 residues. From germline, CDR1 is SGHTA and CDR2 FQGNSA. V gave up 2 bases and J gave up 7 bases, with 12 bases separating them. The CDR3 region is CASSLQGLGEQYF. The CDR3 DNA is TGTGCCAGCAGCTTACAGGGGCTGGGGGAGCAGTACTTC.

In its sample, this clone was seen once. The chain employs TRBV5-1 and TRBJ1-2, with 9 positions matching TRBD1. CDR1 is SGHRS and CDR2 is YFSETQ in the germline V gene. CDR3 length: 14 residues. Trimming at V came to 4 bases and at J to 7 bases, leaving 8 bases not matched to a gene. Here the CDR3 DNA reads TGCGCCAGCAGCCCGGACAGGGGAAAAGGTGGCTACACCTTC. Encoded protein: CASSPDRGKGGYTF.